One T cell receptor (beta chain) is described in this entry. Its specificity is unknown. CD8 memory pooled CD45RO+ cells and CCR7-negative CD45RA+ TemRA cells. Profiling relied on immunoSEQ multiplex PCR, and the TCRdb table lists in-frame clones only, not all of them. Of about 110,000 clones in the sample, roughly 66% were seen once. The data derive from a study of shared clonotypes between healthy human individuals. In the study overall: Three plates were used per donor for CD4 naive, three for CD4 memory, two for CD8 naive and one for CD8 memory. Study-level points and caveats: The sampled material consisted only of blood, and tissue repertoires are likely to differ. Naive subsets tended to show greater estimated richness than memory subsets.

The CDR3 has 18 residues. V shed 8 bases and J shed 1 base, with 24 bases lying between them. Germline V gene sequence: CDR1 MNHEY, CDR2 SMNVEV (reference sequence). This chain connects TRBV27 to TRBJ1-5; perhaps TRBD1 as D (5 bases). The clonotype originates from a woman in her twenties or thirties in good health. Sequencing used memory CD8+ T cells sorted from blood. Subset indicated: CD45RO+ cells pooled with CCR7-negative TemRA cells. CDR3 DNA: TGTGCCAGCTCCAAGAGGTACGGTCGGTCAGGGAGCAATCAGCCCCAGCATTTT. Translated: CASSKRYGRSGSNQPQHF.